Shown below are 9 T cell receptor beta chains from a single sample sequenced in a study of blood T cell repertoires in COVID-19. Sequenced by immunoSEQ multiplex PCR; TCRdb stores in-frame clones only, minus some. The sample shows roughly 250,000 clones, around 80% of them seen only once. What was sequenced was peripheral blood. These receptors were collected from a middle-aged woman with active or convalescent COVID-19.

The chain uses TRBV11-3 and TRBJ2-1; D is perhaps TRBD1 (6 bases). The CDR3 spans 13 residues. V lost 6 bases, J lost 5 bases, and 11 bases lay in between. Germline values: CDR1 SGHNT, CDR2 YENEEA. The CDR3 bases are TGTGCCAGCAGGGGACACTGGGACAATGAGCAGTTCTTC. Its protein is CASRGHWDNEQFF. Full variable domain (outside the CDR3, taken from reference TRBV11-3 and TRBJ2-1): EAGVVQSPRYKIIEKKQPVAFWCNPISGHNTLYWYLQNLGQGPELLIRYENEEAVDDSQLPKDRFSAERLKGVDSTLKIQPAELGDSAVYLCASRGHWDNEQFFGPGTRLTVL.

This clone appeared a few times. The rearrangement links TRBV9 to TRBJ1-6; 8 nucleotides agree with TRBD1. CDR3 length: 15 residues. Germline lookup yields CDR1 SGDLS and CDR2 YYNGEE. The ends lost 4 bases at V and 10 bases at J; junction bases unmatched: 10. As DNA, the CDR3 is TGTGCCAGCAGCCCACAGGGGGGCACTAGCTCACCCCTCCACTTT. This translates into CASSPQGGTSSPLHF.

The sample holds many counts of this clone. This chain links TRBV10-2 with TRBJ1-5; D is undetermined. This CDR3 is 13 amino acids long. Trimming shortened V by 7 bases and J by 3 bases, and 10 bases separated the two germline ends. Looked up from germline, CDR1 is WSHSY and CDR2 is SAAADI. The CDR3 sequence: CASMEDFNQPQHF. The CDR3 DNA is TGCGCCAGCATGGAAGACTTCAATCAGCCCCAGCATTTT.

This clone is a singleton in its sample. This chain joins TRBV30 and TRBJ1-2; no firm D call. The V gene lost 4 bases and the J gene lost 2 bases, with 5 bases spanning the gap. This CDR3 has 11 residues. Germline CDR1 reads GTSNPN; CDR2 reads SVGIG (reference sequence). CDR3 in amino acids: CAWKLNYGYTF. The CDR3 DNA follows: TGTGCCTGGAAGCTCAACTATGGCTACACCTTC.

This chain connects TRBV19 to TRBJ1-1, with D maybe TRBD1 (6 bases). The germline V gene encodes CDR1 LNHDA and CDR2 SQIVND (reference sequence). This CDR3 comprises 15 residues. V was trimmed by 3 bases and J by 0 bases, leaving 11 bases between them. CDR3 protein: CASSIQDSMNTEAFF. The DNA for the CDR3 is TGTGCCAGTAGTATTCAGGACAGTATGAACACTGAAGCTTTCTTT.

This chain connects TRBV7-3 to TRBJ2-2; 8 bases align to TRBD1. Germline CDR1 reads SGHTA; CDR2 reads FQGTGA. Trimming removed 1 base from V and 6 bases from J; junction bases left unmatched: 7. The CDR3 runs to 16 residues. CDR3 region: CASSLKGGRGPGELFF. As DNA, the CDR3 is TGTGCCAGCAGCTTAAAGGGAGGCAGGGGGCCCGGGGAGCTGTTTTTT.

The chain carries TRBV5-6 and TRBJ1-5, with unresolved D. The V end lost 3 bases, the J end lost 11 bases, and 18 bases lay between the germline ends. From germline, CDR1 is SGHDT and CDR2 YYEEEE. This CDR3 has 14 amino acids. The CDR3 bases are TGTGCCAGCAGCTCCCTAGGTGACGACGTTTCCCAGCATTTT. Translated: CASSSLGDDVSQHF.

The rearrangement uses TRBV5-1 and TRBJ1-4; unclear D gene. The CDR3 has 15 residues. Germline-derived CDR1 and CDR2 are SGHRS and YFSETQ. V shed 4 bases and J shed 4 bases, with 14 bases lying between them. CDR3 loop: CASSPRTDFNEKLFF. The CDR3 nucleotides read TGCGCCAGCAGCCCTAGGACTGACTTTAATGAAAAACTGTTTTTT.

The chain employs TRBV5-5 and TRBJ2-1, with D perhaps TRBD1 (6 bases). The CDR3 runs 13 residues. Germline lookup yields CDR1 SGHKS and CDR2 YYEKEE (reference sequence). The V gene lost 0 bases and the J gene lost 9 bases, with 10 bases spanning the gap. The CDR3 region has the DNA TGTGCCAGCAGCTTGGACAGGGCGATTGAGCAGTTCTTC. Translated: CASSLDRAIEQFF. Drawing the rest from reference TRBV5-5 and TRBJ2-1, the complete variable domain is DAGVTQSPTHLIKTRGQQVTLRCSPISGHKSVSWYQQVLGQGPQFIFQYYEKEERGRGNFPDRFSARQFPNYSSELNVNALLLGDSALYLCASSLDRAIEQFFGPGTRLTVL.